A selection of T cell receptor beta chains follows, all from one sample in a study of blood T cell repertoires in COVID-19. The data were produced by immunoSEQ multiplex PCR, yet TCRdb's version contains in-frame clones alone and is incomplete. The table has 100,000 to 150,000 clones, 90% to 95% seen once. The sequenced sample was peripheral blood. The receptors shown here come from a man aged 45 to 65 with COVID-19, enrolled during active disease. CDR3s include the opening cysteine and the closing phenylalanine or tryptophan. Each record gives: CDR3 DNA, CDR3 protein, clone size, J gene, D gene, V gene. D genes are given only for firm matches. The listing skips clone size in some rows; elsewhere it reads once, few, many or a size class.

cdr3_nt: TGTGCCAGCAGCTTCTCAGGATATGGCTACACCTTC
cdr3_aa: CASSFSGYGYTF
clone_size: .
j_call: TRBJ1-2
d_call: .
v_call: TRBV11-1

cdr3_nt: TGCGCCAGCAGCCTCGGAACAGGGCTATTTGGCTACACCTTC
cdr3_aa: CASSLGTGLFGYTF
clone_size: .
j_call: TRBJ1-2
d_call: .
v_call: TRBV5-1

cdr3_nt: TGTGCCAGTAGTATATCCGGGGGGCGAGACTCTGTTTATGGCTACACCTTC
cdr3_aa: CASSISGGRDSVYGYTF
clone_size: .
j_call: TRBJ1-2
d_call: .
v_call: TRBV19

cdr3_nt: TGTGCCACCAGCACAGGGGGGCGGCCGAACACCGGGGAGCTGTTTTTT
cdr3_aa: CATSTGGRPNTGELFF
clone_size: .
j_call: TRBJ2-2
d_call: .
v_call: TRBV15

cdr3_nt: TGTGCCAGCACCCGAGGGAGCTCCTATAATTCACCCCTCCACTTT
cdr3_aa: CASTRGSSYNSPLHF
clone_size: once
j_call: TRBJ1-6
d_call: .
v_call: TRBV9

cdr3_nt: TGCGCCAGCAGCCGGGAGACAGGGGGCTCTGGAAACACCATATATTTT
cdr3_aa: CASSRETGGSGNTIYF
clone_size: .
j_call: TRBJ1-3
d_call: TRBD1
v_call: TRBV5-1

cdr3_nt: TGTGCCAGCAGTTACATTTTGGGGACTAGGGTTTCAGATACGCAGTATTTT
cdr3_aa: CASSYILGTRVSDTQYF
clone_size: .
j_call: TRBJ2-3
d_call: TRBD2
v_call: TRBV6-2/TRBV6-3

cdr3_nt: TGCGCCAGCAGCGGGGTGTCGGGAGACGAGCAGTACTTC
cdr3_aa: CASSGVSGDEQYF
clone_size: .
j_call: TRBJ2-7
d_call: .
v_call: TRBV5-1

cdr3_nt: TGTGCCAGCAGCTTAGGACAGGGTACCACTGAAGCTTTCTTT
cdr3_aa: CASSLGQGTTEAFF
clone_size: .
j_call: TRBJ1-1
d_call: TRBD1
v_call: TRBV5-4

cdr3_nt: TGCGCCAGCAGCTTGGAACTAGCGGGAGATACGCAGTATTTT
cdr3_aa: CASSLELAGDTQYF
clone_size: .
j_call: TRBJ2-3
d_call: TRBD2
v_call: TRBV5-1

cdr3_nt: TGCAGCGAACGACAGGGAATCACAGATACGCAGTATTTT
cdr3_aa: CSERQGITDTQYF
clone_size: once
j_call: TRBJ2-3
d_call: TRBD1
v_call: TRBV29-1

cdr3_nt: TGTGCCAGCAGCTTAAAGCGGGAGCCAGATACGCAGTATTTT
cdr3_aa: CASSLKREPDTQYF
clone_size: once
j_call: TRBJ2-3
d_call: TRBD2
v_call: TRBV7-3

cdr3_nt: TGCGCCAGCAGCTTGGTGGCAGACATTTCCTACGAGCAGTACTTC
cdr3_aa: CASSLVADISYEQYF
clone_size: .
j_call: TRBJ2-7
d_call: .
v_call: TRBV5-1

cdr3_nt: TGCAGCGTTGTCAGGGGTCCCTATGATGAGCAGTTCTTC
cdr3_aa: CSVVRGPYDEQFF
clone_size: .
j_call: TRBJ2-1
d_call: .
v_call: TRBV29-1

cdr3_nt: TGTGCCAGCAGTGAACAGAGGGCGGATACGCAGTATTTT
cdr3_aa: CASSEQRADTQYF
clone_size: .
j_call: TRBJ2-3
d_call: .
v_call: TRBV6-1

cdr3_nt: TGTGCCAGCACCTCAAGGTCGGGACACCTCAATGAGCAGTTCTTC
cdr3_aa: CASTSRSGHLNEQFF
clone_size: once
j_call: TRBJ2-1
d_call: .
v_call: TRBV3-1/TRBV3-2

cdr3_nt: TGTGCCAGCAGCCTTTCGACAGGCTACAATGAGCAGTTCTTC
cdr3_aa: CASSLSTGYNEQFF
clone_size: .
j_call: TRBJ2-1
d_call: .
v_call: TRBV11-3

cdr3_nt: TGTGCCAGCAGCTTAGGTCGGGATAATTCACCCCTCCACTTT
cdr3_aa: CASSLGRDNSPLHF
clone_size: .
j_call: TRBJ1-6
d_call: .
v_call: TRBV7-8

cdr3_nt: TGTGCCAGCAGCCCCGAGGCCAGCGGGAGATGGGGAAACATTCAGTACTTC
cdr3_aa: CASSPEASGRWGNIQYF
clone_size: once
j_call: TRBJ2-4
d_call: TRBD2
v_call: TRBV9

cdr3_nt: TGTGCCAGCAGTTTATCGGGACTGGTAGACACCGGGGAGCTGTTTTTT
cdr3_aa: CASSLSGLVDTGELFF
clone_size: .
j_call: TRBJ2-2
d_call: .
v_call: TRBV28

cdr3_nt: TGTGCCTGGACAGGGAAGGAGACCCAGTACTTC
cdr3_aa: CAWTGKETQYF
clone_size: .
j_call: TRBJ2-5
d_call: .
v_call: TRBV30

cdr3_nt: TGTGCCAGCAGACCAGGGGCCGGGGAGACCCAGTACTTC
cdr3_aa: CASRPGAGETQYF
clone_size: .
j_call: TRBJ2-5
d_call: .
v_call: TRBV3-1/TRBV3-2

cdr3_nt: TGTGCCTGGAGCCCAGACAGGGCTCAGCCCCAGCATTTT
cdr3_aa: CAWSPDRAQPQHF
clone_size: few
j_call: TRBJ1-5
d_call: TRBD1
v_call: TRBV30

cdr3_nt: TGTGCCAGCAGCATCCGGGACGGCGGGGGCGAGCAGTACTTC
cdr3_aa: CASSIRDGGGEQYF
clone_size: .
j_call: TRBJ2-7
d_call: TRBD2
v_call: TRBV11-3

cdr3_nt: TGTGCCAGCAGCTTAGGACAGGGGGGTGAAGCTTTCTTT
cdr3_aa: CASSLGQGGEAFF
clone_size: .
j_call: TRBJ1-1
d_call: TRBD1
v_call: TRBV7-9

cdr3_nt: TGTGCCAGCAGGAGAGACAATAAAAACATTCAGTACTTC
cdr3_aa: CASRRDNKNIQYF
clone_size: once
j_call: TRBJ2-4
d_call: .
v_call: TRBV6-5

cdr3_nt: TGCGCCAGCAGCTTACGGCAGGGGGCTTCCAATGAGCAGTTCTTC
cdr3_aa: CASSLRQGASNEQFF
clone_size: .
j_call: TRBJ2-1
d_call: TRBD1
v_call: TRBV5-1

cdr3_nt: TGTGCCAGCAGCTTAAGGCGCGGGAGGGGACGTACCGGGGAGCTGTTTTTT
cdr3_aa: CASSLRRGRGRTGELFF
clone_size: .
j_call: TRBJ2-2
d_call: TRBD2
v_call: TRBV7-3

cdr3_nt: TGTGCCATCAGCCTCGAGGACAGGGGGGTGAGCTACACCTTC
cdr3_aa: CAISLEDRGVSYTF
clone_size: .
j_call: TRBJ1-2
d_call: TRBD1
v_call: TRBV10-3

cdr3_nt: TGTGCCAGCAGCCCGGACAGTACTAATGAAAAACTGTTTTTT
cdr3_aa: CASSPDSTNEKLFF
clone_size: once
j_call: TRBJ1-4
d_call: .
v_call: TRBV5-4